These T cell receptor beta chains were read from a single sample in a study of graft-versus-host responses after intestinal transplantation. The protocol was immunoSEQ multiplex PCR, while the TCRdb copy is restricted to in-frame clones and leaves out a portion. Of fewer than 85,000 clones listed, about 89% are singletons. Their cognate antigens are unknown. The sample was unstimulated CD8+ T cells sorted from spleen or lymph node cells, taken before intestinal transplant. The receptor set was obtained from a human donor who received an intestinal transplant. CDR3s include the opening cysteine and the closing phenylalanine or tryptophan. Each record gives: J gene, V gene, D gene, clone size, CDR3 protein, CDR3 DNA. The D gene is left open where the match is weak. The size field is filled for only some rows; it gives once, few, many or a size class.

>TRBJ2-1|TRBV6-4|TRBD1|.
CASSDGQGYNEQFF
TGTGCCAGCAGTGACGGACAGGGGTACAATGAGCAGTTCTTC
>TRBJ1-1|TRBV28|.|.
CASSSSANTEAFF
TGTGCCAGCAGCAGTTCCGCTAACACTGAAGCTTTCTTT
>TRBJ2-3|TRBV18|.|.
CASSNSSPYTTRDTQYF
TGTGCCAGCTCAAATTCCTCTCCGTATACTACACGAGATACGCAGTATTTT
>TRBJ2-3|TRBV7-9|TRBD1|.
CASSLGQYTTDTQYF
TGTGCCAGCAGCCTGGGACAGTACACCACAGATACGCAGTATTTT
>TRBJ2-7|TRBV28|TRBD2|.
CASRTTSGSYEQYF
TGTGCCAGCAGGACGACTAGCGGGAGCTACGAGCAGTACTTC
>TRBJ2-7|TRBV28|TRBD1|.
CASSLTPDRGHEQYF
TGTGCCAGCAGTTTAACGCCGGACAGGGGGCACGAGCAGTACTTC
>TRBJ2-2|TRBV19|TRBD1|.
CASSIEGQGSGELFF
TGTGCCAGTAGTATAGAGGGACAGGGCTCCGGGGAGCTGTTTTTT
>TRBJ1-3|TRBV6-6|.|few
CASSAGSTGNTIYF
TGTGCCAGCTCTGCGGGGTCCACTGGAAACACCATATATTTT
>TRBJ1-1|TRBV28|TRBD1|.
CASSQSQGASEAFF
TGTGCCAGCAGTCAGTCACAGGGGGCAAGTGAAGCTTTCTTT
>TRBJ2-7|TRBV27|.|.
CASSFSPSTYEQYF
TGTGCCAGCAGCTTCTCTCCATCCACCTACGAGCAGTACTTC
>TRBJ2-5|TRBV9|TRBD2|.
CASSGYWEGETQYF
TGTGCCAGCAGCGGCTACTGGGAGGGGGAGACCCAGTACTTC
>TRBJ2-5|TRBV9|TRBD2|.
CASSAPLAGGGQETQYF
TGTGCCAGCAGTGCACCCCTAGCGGGAGGGGGCCAAGAGACCCAGTACTTC
>TRBJ2-7|TRBV27|TRBD1|.
CASRAGQGAYEQYF
TGTGCCAGCAGGGCGGGACAGGGGGCCTACGAGCAGTACTTC
>TRBJ2-1|TRBV18|.|.
CASSAVRSNEQFF
TGTGCCAGCTCCGCTGTGCGTTCCAATGAGCAGTTCTTC
>TRBJ2-7|TRBV27|.|.
CASSFFRGPYEQYF
TGTGCCAGCAGTTTTTTCAGGGGCCCCTACGAGCAGTACTTC
>TRBJ1-3|TRBV2|.|.
CASSEDMLRRGRSSGNTIYF
TGTGCCAGCAGTGAAGATATGTTACGTCGCGGCCGGAGCTCTGGAAACACCATATATTTT
>TRBJ1-5|TRBV18|.|.
CASSPPPNQPQHF
TGTGCCAGCTCACCACCCCCTAATCAGCCCCAGCATTTT
>TRBJ2-7|TRBV6-6|TRBD2|.
CASSYSAGGDYEQYF
TGTGCCAGCAGTTACTCCGCGGGAGGGGATTACGAGCAGTACTTC
>TRBJ2-7|TRBV4-1|.|.
CASSQNPGAYEQYF
TGCGCCAGCAGCCAAAACCCCGGAGCCTACGAGCAGTACTTC
>TRBJ1-2|TRBV7-9|.|.
CASSDTGLRGGYTF
TGTGCCAGCAGCGATACCGGGCTGAGGGGGGGCTACACCTTC
>TRBJ2-2|TRBV5-1|.|.
CASSLDGGLATGELFF
TGCGCCAGCAGCTTGGACGGGGGATTAGCCACCGGGGAGCTGTTTTTT
>TRBJ1-5|TRBV6-5|.|.
CASSLASYQPQHF
TGTGCCAGCAGTTTAGCCAGCTATCAGCCCCAGCATTTT
>TRBJ1-1|TRBV4-1|.|.
CASSRRGDTEAFF
TGCGCCAGCAGCCGTCGGGGGGACACTGAAGCTTTCTTT
>TRBJ2-5|TRBV5-1|TRBD2|few
CASSFGSGGETQYF
TGCGCCAGCAGCTTCGGTAGCGGGGGAGAGACCCAGTACTTC
>TRBJ1-1|TRBV29-1|TRBD1|.
CSVATGVRTEAFF
TGCAGCGTTGCAACAGGGGTTAGGACTGAAGCTTTCTTT
>TRBJ2-1|TRBV7-9|.|.
CASSHGSRATYNEQFF
TGTGCCAGCAGCCACGGCTCGAGGGCCACCTACAATGAGCAGTTCTTC
>TRBJ2-1|TRBV7-9|TRBD2|once
CASSDTSGGSEQFF
TGTGCCAGCAGCGATACTAGCGGGGGTAGTGAGCAGTTCTTC
>TRBJ1-2|TRBV29-1|.|.
CSVSGANYGYTF
TGCAGCGTCTCCGGGGCTAACTATGGCTACACCTTC
>TRBJ1-2|TRBV29-1|.|.
CSVVGQLYGYTF
TGCAGCGTTGTAGGACAGCTCTATGGCTACACCTTC
>TRBJ1-1|TRBV7-9|TRBD1|few
CASSPGTGGRAFF
TGTGCCAGCAGCCCCGGGACAGGGGGCAGAGCTTTCTTT
>TRBJ2-1|TRBV28|.|.
CASSLVSLAEAELSYNEQFF
TGTGCCAGCAGTTTAGTCTCCCTAGCTGAGGCGGAACTCTCCTACAATGAGCAGTTCTTC
>TRBJ1-2|TRBV14|.|.
CASSQLYSNYGYTF
TGTGCCAGCAGCCAGCTTTATAGTAACTATGGCTACACCTTC
>TRBJ1-4|TRBV15|.|few
CATSRDEGGDEKLFF
TGTGCCACCAGCAGAGATGAGGGAGGGGATGAAAAACTGTTTTTT
>TRBJ1-1|TRBV6-1|.|.
CASGSGSGATEAFF
TGTGCCAGCGGGTCCGGATCAGGCGCTACTGAAGCTTTCTTT
>TRBJ2-1|TRBV5-4|.|.
CASSSLFARGIPYNEQFF
TGTGCCAGCAGCTCTCTTTTTGCTAGGGGTATCCCCTACAATGAGCAGTTCTTC
>TRBJ1-5|TRBV5-5|.|.
CASSLEGEPQHF
TGTGCCAGCAGCTTGGAAGGGGAGCCCCAGCATTTT
>TRBJ1-2|TRBV13|TRBD1|.
CASSFPTGVSGYTF
TGTGCCAGCAGCTTTCCGACAGGGGTGAGTGGCTACACCTTC
>TRBJ1-2|TRBV5-1|.|.
CASSLVRAAGFGYTF
TGCGCCAGCAGCTTGGTTAGGGCAGCAGGGTTTGGCTACACCTTC
>TRBJ1-2|TRBV4-1|TRBD1|once
CASSYRQGASGYTF
TGCGCCAGCAGCTATCGACAGGGGGCTAGCGGCTACACCTTC
>TRBJ2-1|TRBV15|.|few
CATSRANEGGDEQFF
TGTGCCACCAGCAGAGCGAATGAGGGCGGCGATGAGCAGTTCTTC
>TRBJ2-1|TRBV9|TRBD1|.
CASSATGGEYNEQFF
TGTGCCAGCAGCGCAACAGGGGGCGAATACAATGAGCAGTTCTTC
>TRBJ2-7|TRBV2|TRBD2|.
CASSEEPPWREGAYEQYF
TGTGCCAGCAGTGAAGAGCCCCCTTGGCGGGAGGGGGCGTACGAGCAGTACTTC
>TRBJ2-5|TRBV5-1|TRBD2|.
CASSISPLAGGGETQYF
TGCGCCAGCAGCATCTCCCCACTAGCGGGAGGGGGAGAGACCCAGTACTTC
>TRBJ2-2|TRBV5-1|.|.
CASSEDFSGELFF
TGCGCCAGCAGCGAGGACTTTTCGGGGGAGCTGTTTTTT
>TRBJ2-5|TRBV5-1|.|.
CASSFSGRETQYF
TGCGCCAGCAGCTTCTCCGGGAGAGAGACCCAGTACTTC
>TRBJ2-7|TRBV13|.|.
CASSPFSQTGRSEQYF
TGTGCCAGCAGCCCCTTTAGCCAAACAGGCCGGAGCGAGCAGTACTTC
>TRBJ2-5|TRBV6-1|.|.
CASSEWGQGLGQETQYF
TGTGCCAGCAGTGAATGGGGCCAGGGGTTAGGTCAAGAGACCCAGTACTTC
>TRBJ2-4|TRBV29-1|.|.
CSVATGRGNIQYF
TGCAGCGTTGCGACAGGGCGGGGAAACATTCAGTACTTC
>TRBJ2-3|TRBV28|TRBD2|.
CASSSYLAGALTSTDTQYF
TGTGCCAGCAGCTCTTATCTAGCGGGGGCTTTAACTAGCACAGATACGCAGTATTTT
>TRBJ2-7|TRBV19|TRBD1|.
CASSTGQPYEQYF
TGTGCCAGTAGTACGGGACAGCCCTACGAGCAGTACTTC
>TRBJ1-1|TRBV19|.|.
CASTGNTEAFF
TGTGCCAGTACCGGGAACACTGAAGCTTTCTTT